A selection of T cell receptor beta chains follows, all from one sample in a study of identical twins. TCRdb itself ran the 5' RACE reads through MiXCR, one entry per CDR3 protein. The repertoire holds about 530,000 distinct CDR3 sequences, with about 16% as singletons. This same sample was also part of a study on yellow fever vaccine responses in identical twins.

Sequenced input: CD4+ T cells sorted from blood. The receptor source for this set is a woman aged 18 to 35 in good health. The CDR3 runs from the conserved cysteine through the conserved F or W. The D gene is left open where the match is weak. Size values are once, few and many counts, or a class for expanded clones, and some rows have none.

TRBD1 NA TRBJ1-1 TRBV7-9 14 TGTGCCAGCAGCCTCGGACAGGCCGCCACTGAAGCTTTCTTT CASSLGQAATEAFF
NA few TRBJ2-2 TRBV12-3/TRBV12-4 16 TGTGCCAGCAGTTTAGTGGGCCAGGTGTCTGGCGGGGAGCTGTTTTTT CASSLVGQVSGGELFF
TRBD2 few TRBJ2-5 TRBV29-1 17 TGCAGCGCAAAAAAGGGGACCGGGACTAGCGGGAAAGAGACCCAGTACTTC CSAKKGTGTSGKETQYF
TRBD2 many TRBJ2-3 TRBV12-3/TRBV12-4 13 TGTGCCAGCAGTTTCGGGGGGTCAGATACGCAGTATTTT CASSFGGSDTQYF
TRBD1 NA TRBJ1-1 TRBV5-1 15 TGCGCCAGCAGCCCTGAAGGACAGGGGGTCGCTGAAGCTTTCTTT CASSPEGQGVAEAFF
TRBD2 few TRBJ2-3 TRBV20-1 17 TGCAGTGCTAGGGTCTCGCCAGCGGGGGCCTCCACAGATACGCAGTATTTT CSARVSPAGASTDTQYF
NA NA TRBJ2-7 TRBV28 14 TGTGCCAGCAGACGACTACCGGGACCCTACGAGCAGTACTTC CASRRLPGPYEQYF
TRBD2 NA TRBJ2-1 TRBV29-1 14 TGCAGCGGGCATAGCGGGAGGGCGGACAATGAGCAGTTCTTC CSGHSGRADNEQFF
TRBD1 NA TRBJ2-3 TRBV7-2 13 TGTGCCAGCAGCGTGACAGGGGCGGATACGCAGTATTTT CASSVTGADTQYF
TRBD1 NA TRBJ2-5 TRBV6-1 14 TGTGCCAGCAGCCCAGGACAGGGCCAAGAGGCCCAGTACTTC CASSPGQGQEAQYF
NA NA TRBJ2-3 TRBV19 16 TGTGCCAGTAAAACTGGCGTCGGGGATGGCACAGATACGCAGTATTTT CASKTGVGDGTDTQYF
NA many TRBJ2-1 TRBV12-3/TRBV12-4 16 TGTGCCAGCAGTTTTAGGGGAGGAGCACAGGGCAATGAGCAGTTCTTC CASSFRGGAQGNEQFF
TRBD1 many TRBJ2-1 TRBV3-1 14 TGTGCCAGCAGCCCCCGGACAGGGATTAATGAGCAGTTCTTC CASSPRTGINEQFF
TRBD1 NA TRBJ1-6 TRBV7-9 14 TGTGCCAGCAGCCGGGACAGGGTTGAGTCACCCCTCCACTTT CASSRDRVESPLHF
NA few TRBJ2-2 TRBV15 15 TGTGCCACCAGCAGTCCCCGGACCGACACCGGGGAGCTGTTTTTT CATSSPRTDTGELFF
NA few TRBJ2-5 TRBV20-1 13 TGCAGTGCTAGCAAAGACAGGGCGGGGCGCATGTACTTC CSASKDRAGRMYF
NA NA TRBJ1-1 TRBV6-5 13 TGTGCCAGCAATTCAGGACCGAACACTGAAGCTTTCTTT CASNSGPNTEAFF
TRBD2 few TRBJ2-1 TRBV27 17 TGTGCCAGCAGTTTAATAGGACTAGCGGGAGTTGGCAATGAGCAGTTCTTC CASSLIGLAGVGNEQFF
TRBD2 few TRBJ2-7 TRBV7-3 13 TGTGCCAGCAGCTTAGCAGGGAGGGACGAGCAGTACTTC CASSLAGRDEQYF
NA NA TRBJ2-5 TRBV20-1 13 TGCAGTGCGGTAGAAACACTTCAAGAGACCCAGTACTTC CSAVETLQETQYF
TRBD2 NA TRBJ2-3 TRBV20-1 17 TGCAGTGCTAGTTATCATAAGCTAGCGGGGGGACCAGATACGCAGTATTTT CSASYHKLAGGPDTQYF
NA once TRBJ2-7 TRBV4-2 15 TGTGCCAGCAGCCAAGAACCCGTAAAGCCCTACGAGCAGTACTTC CASSQEPVKPYEQYF
NA NA TRBJ2-2 TRBV6-5 17 TGTGCCAGCAGTTACTCGGGACAATGGGGCAGGTCCGGGGAGCTGTTTTTT CASSYSGQWGRSGELFF
TRBD2 NA TRBJ2-5 TRBV20-1 16 TGCAGTGCTAGAGGGACTAGCGGGGGACTCCAAGAGACCCAGTACTTC CSARGTSGGLQETQYF
NA many TRBJ2-5 TRBV10-2 12 TGCGCCAGCAGTGAGTGGGGGGACACCCAGTACTTC CASSEWGDTQYF
NA NA TRBJ2-7 TRBV18 15 TGTGCCAGCTCACCAAGCGGAGGGGCTCTCAGCGAGCAGTACTTC CASSPSGGALSEQYF
NA once TRBJ2-1 TRBV15 17 TGTGCCACCAGCAGAGCCCTATCGGGGCGTCTATACAATGAGCAGTTCTTC CATSRALSGRLYNEQFF
NA NA TRBJ2-1 TRBV29-1 16 TGCAGCGTTGATAACCGCCCCCGATTGGGCAACAATGAGCAGTTCTTC CSVDNRPRLGNNEQFF
NA few TRBJ2-5 TRBV4-1 17 TGCGCCAGCAGCCAAGTCCCACCGGGGGCGATCCAAGAGACCCAGTACTTC CASSQVPPGAIQETQYF
NA few TRBJ2-2 TRBV3-1 15 TGTGCCAGCAGCCAAATAGGAGTAGGCACCGGGGAGCTGTTTTTT CASSQIGVGTGELFF
NA NA TRBJ2-7 TRBV28 14 TGTGCCAGCAGTTTGCAAGCGGAGGCCTACGAGCAGTACTTC CASSLQAEAYEQYF
TRBD2 NA TRBJ2-7 TRBV5-1 17 TGCGCCAGCAGCCCCGGGACTAGCGGGAGGGGAGTCTACGAGCAGTACTTC CASSPGTSGRGVYEQYF
NA NA TRBJ1-1 TRBV12-5 14 TGTGCTAGTGGTCCCCAAACAGGGTTGGCTGAAGCTTTCTTT CASGPQTGLAEAFF
TRBD1 few TRBJ1-2 TRBV28 14 TGTGCCAGCCTTACCCCGACAGGGAGTTGGGGCTACACCTTC CASLTPTGSWGYTF
NA NA TRBJ2-2 TRBV5-1 13 TGCGCCAGCAGCGCCGACTTGGCCGGGGAGCTGTTTTTT CASSADLAGELFF